A selection of T cell receptor beta chains follows, all from one sample in a study of cytomegalovirus exposure and HLA in healthy donors. Libraries were prepared by immunoSEQ multiplex PCR; TCRdb keeps only in-frame clonotypes and omits some of them. The sample yields about 92,000 clones, more than 65% seen once. The sequencing sample was made of PBMCs. The receptors shown here come from a woman aged 18-29 years in good health and CMV-seropositive. CDR3s include the opening cysteine and the closing phenylalanine or tryptophan. A D gene is named only where the DNA matches it firmly. The size of a clone is reported for some rows only, either as once, few or many, or as a class for expanded clones.

size	V	D	J	CDR3	DNA
.	TRBV7-3	TRBD2	TRBJ2-1	CASSLTGGLAPNEQFF	TGTGCCAGCAGCTTAACGGGGGGACTAGCCCCCAATGAGCAGTTCTTC
.	TRBV11-3	.	TRBJ2-3	CASSQGPWTDTQYF	TGTGCCAGCAGCCAGGGGCCATGGACAGATACGCAGTATTTT
.	TRBV6-1	TRBD1	TRBJ2-3	CASSDQGDTDTQYF	TGTGCCAGCAGTGACCAGGGGGACACAGATACGCAGTATTTT
.	TRBV27	.	TRBJ1-2	CASSSLGQEGYYGYTF	TGTGCCAGCAGCAGTTTAGGTCAAGAGGGCTACTATGGCTACACCTTC
once	TRBV28	.	TRBJ2-1	CASRLTQANNEQFF	TGTGCCAGCAGACTAACTCAAGCTAACAATGAGCAGTTCTTC
.	TRBV28	TRBD1	TRBJ2-4	CASSRTGEDIQYF	TGTGCCAGCAGCCGGACAGGGGAGGACATTCAGTACTTC
.	TRBV4-1	.	TRBJ1-5	CASSGWGDSNQPQHF	TGCGCCAGCAGCGGATGGGGGGATAGCAATCAGCCCCAGCATTTT
few	TRBV6-5	.	TRBJ2-2	CASSSTRGAGELFF	TGTGCCAGCAGTTCCACCAGGGGAGCCGGGGAGCTGTTTTTT
few	TRBV27	TRBD1	TRBJ1-3	CASRRQGATGNTIYF	TGTGCCAGCAGGCGACAGGGGGCTACTGGAAACACCATATATTTT
.	TRBV5-5	.	TRBJ1-5	CASSLGQGYSNQPQHF	TGTGCCAGCAGCTTGGGCCAGGGGTACAGCAATCAGCCCCAGCATTTT
few	TRBV4-3	TRBD1	TRBJ2-1	CASSQGPRGQGRNEQFF	TGCGCCAGCAGCCAAGGACCACGGGGACAGGGGCGCAATGAGCAGTTCTTC